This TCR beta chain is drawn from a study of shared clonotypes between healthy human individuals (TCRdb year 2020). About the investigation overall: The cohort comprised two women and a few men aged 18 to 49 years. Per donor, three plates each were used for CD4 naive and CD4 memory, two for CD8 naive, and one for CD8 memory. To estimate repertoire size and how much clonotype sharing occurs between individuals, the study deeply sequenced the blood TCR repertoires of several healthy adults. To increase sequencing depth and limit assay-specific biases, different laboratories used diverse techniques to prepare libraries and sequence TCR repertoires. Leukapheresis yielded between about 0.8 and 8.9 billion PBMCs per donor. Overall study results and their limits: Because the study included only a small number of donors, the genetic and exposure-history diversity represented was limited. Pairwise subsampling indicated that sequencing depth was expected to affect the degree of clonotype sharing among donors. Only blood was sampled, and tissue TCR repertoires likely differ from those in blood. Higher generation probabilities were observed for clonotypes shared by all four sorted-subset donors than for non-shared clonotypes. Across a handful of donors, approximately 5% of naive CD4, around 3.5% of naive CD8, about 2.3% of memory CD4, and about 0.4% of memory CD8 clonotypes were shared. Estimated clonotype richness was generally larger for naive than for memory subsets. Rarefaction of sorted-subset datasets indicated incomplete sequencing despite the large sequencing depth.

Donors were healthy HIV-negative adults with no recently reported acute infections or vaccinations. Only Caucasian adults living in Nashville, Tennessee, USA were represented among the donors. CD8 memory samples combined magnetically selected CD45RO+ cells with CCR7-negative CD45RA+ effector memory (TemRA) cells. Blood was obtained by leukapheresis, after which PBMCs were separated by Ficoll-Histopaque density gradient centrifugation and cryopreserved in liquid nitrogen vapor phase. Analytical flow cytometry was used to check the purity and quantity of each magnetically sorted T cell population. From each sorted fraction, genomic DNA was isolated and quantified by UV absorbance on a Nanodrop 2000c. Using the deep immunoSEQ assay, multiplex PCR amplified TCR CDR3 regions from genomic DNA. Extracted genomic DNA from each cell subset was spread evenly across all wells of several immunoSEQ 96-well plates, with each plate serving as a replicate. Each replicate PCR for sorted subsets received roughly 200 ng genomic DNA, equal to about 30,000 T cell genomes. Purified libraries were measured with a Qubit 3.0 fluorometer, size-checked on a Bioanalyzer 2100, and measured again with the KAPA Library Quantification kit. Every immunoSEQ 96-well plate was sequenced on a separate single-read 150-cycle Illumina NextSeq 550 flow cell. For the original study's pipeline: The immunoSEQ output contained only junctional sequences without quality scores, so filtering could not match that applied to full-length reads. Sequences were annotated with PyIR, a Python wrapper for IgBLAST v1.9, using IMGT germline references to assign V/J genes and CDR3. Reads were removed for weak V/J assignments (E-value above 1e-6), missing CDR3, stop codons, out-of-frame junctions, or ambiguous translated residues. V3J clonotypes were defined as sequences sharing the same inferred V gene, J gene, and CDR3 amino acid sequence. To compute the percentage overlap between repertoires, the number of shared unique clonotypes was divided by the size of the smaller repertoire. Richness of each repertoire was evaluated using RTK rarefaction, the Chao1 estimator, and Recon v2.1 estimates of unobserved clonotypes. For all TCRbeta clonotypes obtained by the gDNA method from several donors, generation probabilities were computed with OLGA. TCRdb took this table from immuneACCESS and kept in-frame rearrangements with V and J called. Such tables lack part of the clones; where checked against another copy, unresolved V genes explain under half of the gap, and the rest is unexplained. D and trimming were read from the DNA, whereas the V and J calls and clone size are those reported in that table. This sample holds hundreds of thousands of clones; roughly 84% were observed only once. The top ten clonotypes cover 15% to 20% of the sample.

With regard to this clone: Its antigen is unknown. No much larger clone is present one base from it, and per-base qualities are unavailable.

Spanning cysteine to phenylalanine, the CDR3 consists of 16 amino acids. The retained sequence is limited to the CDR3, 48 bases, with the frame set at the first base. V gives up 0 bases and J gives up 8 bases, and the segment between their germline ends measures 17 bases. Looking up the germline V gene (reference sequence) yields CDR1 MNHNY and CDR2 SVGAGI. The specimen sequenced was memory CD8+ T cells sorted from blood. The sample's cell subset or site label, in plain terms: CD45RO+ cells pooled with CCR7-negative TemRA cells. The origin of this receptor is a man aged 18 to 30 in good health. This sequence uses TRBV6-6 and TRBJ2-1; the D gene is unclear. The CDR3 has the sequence CASSYSKGPTWYEQFF. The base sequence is TGTGCCAGCAGTTACTCTAAAGGCCCCACTTGGTATGAGCAGTTCTTC.